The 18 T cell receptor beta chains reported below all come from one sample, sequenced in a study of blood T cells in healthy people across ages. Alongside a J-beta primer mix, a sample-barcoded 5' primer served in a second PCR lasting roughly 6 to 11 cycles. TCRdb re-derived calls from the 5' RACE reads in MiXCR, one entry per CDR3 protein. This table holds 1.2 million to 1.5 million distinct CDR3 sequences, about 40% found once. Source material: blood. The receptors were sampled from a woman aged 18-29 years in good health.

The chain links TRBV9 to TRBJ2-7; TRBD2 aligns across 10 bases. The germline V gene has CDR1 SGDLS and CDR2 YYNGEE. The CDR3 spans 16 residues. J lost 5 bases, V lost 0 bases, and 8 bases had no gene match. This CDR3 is CASSVASGGPGNEQYF. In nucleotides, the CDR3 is TGTGCCAGCAGCGTAGCTAGCGGGGGCCCCGGGAACGAGCAGTACTTC.

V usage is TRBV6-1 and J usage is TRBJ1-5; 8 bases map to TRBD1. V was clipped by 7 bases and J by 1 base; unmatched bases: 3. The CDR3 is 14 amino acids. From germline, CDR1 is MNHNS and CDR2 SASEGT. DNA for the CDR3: TGTGCCAGCACGGGACAGGACAGCAATCAGCCCCAGCATTTT. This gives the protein CASTGQDSNQPQHF.

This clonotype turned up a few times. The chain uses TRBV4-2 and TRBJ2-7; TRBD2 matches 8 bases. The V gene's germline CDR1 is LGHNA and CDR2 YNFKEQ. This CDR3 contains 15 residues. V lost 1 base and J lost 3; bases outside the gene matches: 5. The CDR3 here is CASSQGTGGLYEQYF. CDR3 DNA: TGTGCCAGCAGCCAAGGGACGGGGGGGCTCTACGAGCAGTACTTC.

The DNA of the CDR3 is TGCAGTGCTAGAGACATTAGCGGGCAGGACACCGGGGAGCTGTTTTTT. Protein sequence: CSARDISGQDTGELFF. The chain employs TRBV20-1 and TRBJ2-2; 7 nucleotides align to TRBD2. CDR1 is DFQATT, CDR2 SNEGSKA, per germline (reference sequence). The CDR3 consists of 16 residues. Trimming took 0 bases from V and 3 from J; bases not matched to a gene: 7.

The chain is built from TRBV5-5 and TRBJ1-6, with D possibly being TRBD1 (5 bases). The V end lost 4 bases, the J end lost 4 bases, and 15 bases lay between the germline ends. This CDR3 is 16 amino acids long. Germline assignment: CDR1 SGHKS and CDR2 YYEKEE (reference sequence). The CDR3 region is CASSTSGAIYNSPLHF. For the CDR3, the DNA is TGTGCCAGCAGCACCTCTGGGGCGATATATAATTCACCCCTCCACTTT.

The CDR3, as DNA: TGCAGCGTTTGGAAAAACACAGATACGCAGTATTTT. The encoded protein is CSVWKNTDTQYF. The genes are TRBV29-1 and TRBJ2-3; D is unclear. The V end was cut by 5 bases, the J end by 2 bases, with 8 bases between. The germline V gene encodes CDR1 SQVTM and CDR2 ANQGSEA. This CDR3 has 12 residues.

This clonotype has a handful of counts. This CDR3 reads CASSLGDFDTEAFF. The CDR3 DNA reads TGCGCCAGCAGCTTAGGGGACTTTGACACTGAAGCTTTCTTT. The V call is TRBV5-1, the J call TRBJ1-1; a possible D gene is TRBD1 (5 bases). The CDR3 runs to 14 residues. Germline CDR1 SGHRS, CDR2 YFSETQ. V was trimmed by 2 bases and J by 3 bases, leaving 11 bases between them. Using reference TRBV5-1 and TRBJ1-1 for the parts outside the CDR3, the full variable domain is KAGVTQTPRYLIKTRGQQVTLSCSPISGHRSVSWYQQTPGQGLQFLFEYFSETQRNKGNFPGRFSGRQFSNSRSEMNVSTLELGDSALYLCASSLGDFDTEAFFGQGTRLTVV.

DNA for the CDR3: TGTGCCAGCAGCTTAGCGCTCCGGACTAGCGGGGGTCACGAGCAGTACTTC. It encodes CASSLALRTSGGHEQYF. The V call is TRBV7-9, the J call TRBJ2-7, with 13 nucleotides matching TRBD2. V lost 0 bases and J lost 5; bases outside the gene matches: 7. CDR1 and CDR2 from the germline V gene are SEHNR and FQNEAQ (reference sequence). The CDR3 has 17 amino acids. The full variable domain, rest sourced from reference TRBV7-9 and TRBJ2-7, is DTGVSQNPRHKITKRGQNVTFRCDPISEHNRLYWYRQTLGQGPEFLTYFQNEAQLEKSRLLSDRFSAERPKGSFSTLEIQRTEQGDSAMYLCASSLALRTSGGHEQYFGPGTRLTVT.

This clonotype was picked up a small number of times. CDR3 region: CASSLVGRGGYEQFF. DNA for the CDR3: TGTGCCAGCAGCTTAGTGGGGCGGGGGGGGTATGAGCAGTTCTTC. The gene calls are TRBV7-2 and TRBJ2-1, with TRBD2 matching 9 bases. This CDR3 has 15 amino acids. V shed 1 base and J 8 bases; nucleotides not matched to a gene: 6. Germline V gives CDR1 SGHTA, CDR2 FQGNSA.

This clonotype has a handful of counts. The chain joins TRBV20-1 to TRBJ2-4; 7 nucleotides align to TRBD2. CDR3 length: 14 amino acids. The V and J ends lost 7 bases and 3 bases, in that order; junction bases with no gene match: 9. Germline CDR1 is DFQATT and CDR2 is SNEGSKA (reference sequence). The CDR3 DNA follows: TGCAGTGGTGTAGGCGGGAGCGACAAAAACATTCAGTACTTC. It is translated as CSGVGGSDKNIQYF.

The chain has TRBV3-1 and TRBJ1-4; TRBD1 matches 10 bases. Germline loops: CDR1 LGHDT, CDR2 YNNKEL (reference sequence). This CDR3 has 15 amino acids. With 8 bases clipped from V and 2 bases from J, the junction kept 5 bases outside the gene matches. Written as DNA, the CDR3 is TGTGCCAGCGGTCGGACAGGGGGTACTAATGAAAAACTGTTTTTT. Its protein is CASGRTGGTNEKLFF.

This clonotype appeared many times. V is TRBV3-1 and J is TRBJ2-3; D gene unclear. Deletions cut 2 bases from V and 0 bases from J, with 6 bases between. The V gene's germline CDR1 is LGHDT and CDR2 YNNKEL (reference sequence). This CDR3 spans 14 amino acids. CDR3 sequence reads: CASSQRGSTDTQYF. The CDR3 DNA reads TGTGCCAGCAGCCAACGTGGGAGCACAGATACGCAGTATTTT.

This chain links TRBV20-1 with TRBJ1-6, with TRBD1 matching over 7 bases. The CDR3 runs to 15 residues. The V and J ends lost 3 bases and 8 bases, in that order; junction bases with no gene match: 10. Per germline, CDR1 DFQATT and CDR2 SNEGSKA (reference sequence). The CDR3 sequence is CSARVPGGQDSPLHF. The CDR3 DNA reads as TGCAGTGCTAGGGTCCCAGGGGGGCAGGATTCACCCCTCCACTTT.

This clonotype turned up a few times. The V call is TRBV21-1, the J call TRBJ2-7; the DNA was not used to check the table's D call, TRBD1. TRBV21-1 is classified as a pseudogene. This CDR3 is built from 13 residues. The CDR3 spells CAMADRLSYEQYF. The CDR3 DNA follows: TGTGCCATGGCAGACAGGTTATCCTACGAGCAGTACTTC.

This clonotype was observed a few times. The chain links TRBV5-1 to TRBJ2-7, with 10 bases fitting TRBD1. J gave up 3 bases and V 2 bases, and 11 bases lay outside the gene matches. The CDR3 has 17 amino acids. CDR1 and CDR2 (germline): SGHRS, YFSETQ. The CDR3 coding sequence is TGCGCCAGCAGCTTCTTCCCCTCCGGACAGGGGGACTACGAGCAGTACTTC. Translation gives CASSFFPSGQGDYEQYF.

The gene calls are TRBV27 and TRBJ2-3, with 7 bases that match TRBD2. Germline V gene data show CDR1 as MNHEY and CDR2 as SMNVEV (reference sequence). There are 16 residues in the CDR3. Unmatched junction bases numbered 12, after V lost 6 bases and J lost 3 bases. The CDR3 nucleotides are TGTGCCAGCAGCCCGGGATGGGGGGGTGGTACAGATACGCAGTATTTT. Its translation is CASSPGWGGGTDTQYF.

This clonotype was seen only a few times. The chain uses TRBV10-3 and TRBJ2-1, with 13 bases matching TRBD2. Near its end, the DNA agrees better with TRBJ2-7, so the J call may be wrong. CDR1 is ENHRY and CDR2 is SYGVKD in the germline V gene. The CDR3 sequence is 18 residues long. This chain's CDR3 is CAISGTSGSPSSYNEQYF. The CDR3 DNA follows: TGTGCCATCAGTGGGACTAGCGGGAGCCCTAGCTCCTACAATGAGCAGTACTTC.

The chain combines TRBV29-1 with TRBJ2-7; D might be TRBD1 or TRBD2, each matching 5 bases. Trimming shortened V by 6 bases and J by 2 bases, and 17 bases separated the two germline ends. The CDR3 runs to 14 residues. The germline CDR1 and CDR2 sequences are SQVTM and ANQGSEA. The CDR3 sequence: CSVPGPPGTYEQYF. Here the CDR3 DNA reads TGCAGCGTACCGGGACCACCGGGAACCTACGAGCAGTACTTC.